Listed below are T cell receptor beta chains from one sample, sequenced in a study of CXCR3-negative and CXCR3-positive naive CD8 T cells. TCRdb re-called the 5' RACE reads and catalogs CDR3 proteins one per entry, DNA excluded. The table lists 100,000 to 150,000 distinct CDR3 sequences. Sequences were obtained from naive CXCR3- CD8+ T cells from blood. These receptors all come from a human donor in good health. Some clones in this sample may be carry-over from other donors' samples. CDR3s include the opening cysteine and the closing phenylalanine or tryptophan.

>TRBV20-1|TRBJ2-7
CSARLAPRSYEQYF
>TRBV9|TRBJ2-1
CASSSGSIGGYSNEQFF
>TRBV29-1|TRBJ1-1
CSVEQGGFTEAFF
>TRBV20-1|TRBJ2-4
CSARVGLAGAKNIQYF
>TRBV3-1|TRBJ2-1
CASRQADLLEQFF
>TRBV25-1|TRBJ1-6
CASKESSYNSPLHF
>TRBV11-2|TRBJ2-1
CASSLVISGNNEQFF
>TRBV7-9|TRBJ2-7
CASSLKVITSGIGVQYF
>TRBV19|TRBJ1-3
CASSMALWGNTIYF
>TRBV4-1|TRBJ2-1
CASSRDEREGTYNEQFF
>TRBV15|TRBJ1-2
CASSRDAQGNYGYTF
>TRBV29-1|TRBJ2-1
CSVDIVPGLFSYNEQFF
>TRBV27|TRBJ2-7
CASSLDLAGDAQYF
>TRBV7-3|TRBJ2-1
CASSLFREPDNEQFF
>TRBV12-3/TRBV12-4|TRBJ2-3
CASSLVALPTDTQYF
>TRBV3-1|TRBJ2-7
CASSLLGTGLYEQYF
>TRBV4-3|TRBJ2-7
CASSQGTSSSYEQYF
>TRBV19|TRBJ2-5
CASSIGVSVSGETQYF
>TRBV6-5|TRBJ1-6
CASSYSGNSPLHF
>TRBV29-1|TRBJ2-1
CSVQTLNEQFF
>TRBV13|TRBJ2-5
CASSLAGTEETQYF
>TRBV20-1|TRBJ1-1
CSARVMGGMNTEAFF
>TRBV11-1|TRBJ2-7
CASTQSTGSGYEQYF
>TRBV29-1|TRBJ2-1
CSVEGQGPPDEQFF
>TRBV3-1|TRBJ2-2
CASSQSRVADTGELFF
>TRBV7-8|TRBJ2-1
CASSLGVGGNNEQFF
>TRBV5-6|TRBJ2-1
CASSWTGVGNEQFF
>TRBV19|TRBJ2-3
CASRQGTDTQYF
>TRBV20-1|TRBJ2-2
CSAESGRANTGELFF
>TRBV29-1|TRBJ2-1
CSVEVVGNEQFF
>TRBV7-9|TRBJ2-3
CASSRVTAGRTDTQYF
>TRBV4-1|TRBJ2-2
CASSLTLANTGELFF
>TRBV5-4|TRBJ2-5
CASSSFLTRMLETQYF
>TRBV4-3|TRBJ2-3
CASSQEWRVGPSTDTQYF
>TRBV20-1|TRBJ2-3
CSAKGVGDTQYF
>TRBV29-1|TRBJ1-1
CSAKEIRSEAFF
>TRBV12-3/TRBV12-4|TRBJ2-2
CASSLAGRQGTGELFF
>TRBV20-1|TRBJ2-3
CSARDRLAGTDTQYF
>TRBV28|TRBJ1-2
CASSGDRESGGYTF
>TRBV28|TRBJ2-1
CASTKEREGYNEQFF
>TRBV28|TRBJ2-7
CASSLRLTGFVGQYF